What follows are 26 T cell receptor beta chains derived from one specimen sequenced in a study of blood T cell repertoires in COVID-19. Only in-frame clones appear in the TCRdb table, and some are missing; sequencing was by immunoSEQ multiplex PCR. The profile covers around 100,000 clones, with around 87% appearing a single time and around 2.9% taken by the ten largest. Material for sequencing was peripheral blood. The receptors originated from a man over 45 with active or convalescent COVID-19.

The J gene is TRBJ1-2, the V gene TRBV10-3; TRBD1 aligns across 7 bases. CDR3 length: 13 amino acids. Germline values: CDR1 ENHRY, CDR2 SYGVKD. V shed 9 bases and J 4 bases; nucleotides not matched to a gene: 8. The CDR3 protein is CAINRGEGYGYTF. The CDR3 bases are TGTGCCATAAACAGGGGAGAAGGCTATGGCTACACCTTC.

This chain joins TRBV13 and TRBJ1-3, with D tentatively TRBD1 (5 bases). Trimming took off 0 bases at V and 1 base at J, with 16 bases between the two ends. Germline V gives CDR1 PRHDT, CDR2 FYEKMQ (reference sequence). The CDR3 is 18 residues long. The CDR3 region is CASSLGPTAHPSGNTIYF. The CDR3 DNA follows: TGTGCCAGCAGCTTAGGCCCGACAGCCCACCCTTCTGGAAACACCATATATTTT.

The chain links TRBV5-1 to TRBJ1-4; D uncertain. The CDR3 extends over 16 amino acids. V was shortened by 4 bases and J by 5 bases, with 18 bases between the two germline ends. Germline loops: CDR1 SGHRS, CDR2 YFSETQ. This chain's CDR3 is CASSVVPGLLNEKLFF. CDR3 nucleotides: TGCGCCAGCAGCGTTGTCCCCGGTCTCCTAAATGAAAAACTGTTTTTT.

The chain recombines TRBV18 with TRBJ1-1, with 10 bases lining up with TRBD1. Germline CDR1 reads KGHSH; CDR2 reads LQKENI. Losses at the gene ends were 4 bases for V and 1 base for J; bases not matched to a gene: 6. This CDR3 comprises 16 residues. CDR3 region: CASSLRQGASNTEAFF. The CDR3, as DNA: TGTGCCAGCTCACTACGACAGGGGGCGTCGAACACTGAAGCTTTCTTT.

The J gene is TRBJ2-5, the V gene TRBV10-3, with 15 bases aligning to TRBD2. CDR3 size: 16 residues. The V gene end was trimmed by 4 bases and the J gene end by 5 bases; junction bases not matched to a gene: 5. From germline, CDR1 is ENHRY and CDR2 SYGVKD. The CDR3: CAISGAGTSGGETQYF. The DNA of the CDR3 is TGTGCCATCAGTGGGGCCGGGACTAGCGGGGGGGAGACCCAGTACTTC.

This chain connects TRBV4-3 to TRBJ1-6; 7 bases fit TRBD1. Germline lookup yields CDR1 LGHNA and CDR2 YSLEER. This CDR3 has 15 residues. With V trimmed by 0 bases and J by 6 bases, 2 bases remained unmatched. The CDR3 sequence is CASSQETGANSPLHF. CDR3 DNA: TGCGCCAGCAGCCAAGAAACAGGGGCTAATTCACCCCTCCACTTT.

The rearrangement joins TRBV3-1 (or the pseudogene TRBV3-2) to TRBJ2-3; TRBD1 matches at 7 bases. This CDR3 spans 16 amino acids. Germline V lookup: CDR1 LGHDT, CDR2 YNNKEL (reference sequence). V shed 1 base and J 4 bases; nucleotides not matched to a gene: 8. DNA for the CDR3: TGTGCCAGCAGCCAAGCAGGGACAGTTTCCCCAGATACGCAGTATTTT. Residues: CASSQAGTVSPDTQYF.

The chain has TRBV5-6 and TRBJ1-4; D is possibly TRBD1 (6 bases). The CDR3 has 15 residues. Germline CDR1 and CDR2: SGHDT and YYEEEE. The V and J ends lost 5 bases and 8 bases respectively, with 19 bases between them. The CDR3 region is CASSSLGIQGEKLFF. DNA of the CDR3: TGTGCCAGCAGTTCCTTGGGGATACAGGGCGAAAAACTGTTTTTT.

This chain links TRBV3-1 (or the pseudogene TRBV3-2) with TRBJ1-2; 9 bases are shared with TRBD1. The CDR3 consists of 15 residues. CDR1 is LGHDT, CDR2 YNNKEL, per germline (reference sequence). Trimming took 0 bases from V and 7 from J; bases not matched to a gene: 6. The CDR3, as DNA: TGTGCCAGCAGCCAAGAAGGGACAGGGATAGGTGGCTACACCTTC. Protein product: CASSQEGTGIGGYTF.

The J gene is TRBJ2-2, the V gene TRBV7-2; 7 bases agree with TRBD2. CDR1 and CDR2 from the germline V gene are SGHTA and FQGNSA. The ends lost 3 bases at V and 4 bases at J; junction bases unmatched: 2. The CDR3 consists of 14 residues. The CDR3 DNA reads TGTGCCAGCAGCTTTGGGGGGGGCACCGGGGAGCTGTTTTTT. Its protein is CASSFGGGTGELFF.

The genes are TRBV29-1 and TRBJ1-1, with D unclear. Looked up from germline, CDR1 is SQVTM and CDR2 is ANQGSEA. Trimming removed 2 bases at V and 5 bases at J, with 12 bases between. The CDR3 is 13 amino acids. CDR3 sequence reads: CSVELSPGTEAFF. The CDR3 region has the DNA TGCAGCGTTGAATTAAGTCCGGGGACTGAAGCTTTCTTT.

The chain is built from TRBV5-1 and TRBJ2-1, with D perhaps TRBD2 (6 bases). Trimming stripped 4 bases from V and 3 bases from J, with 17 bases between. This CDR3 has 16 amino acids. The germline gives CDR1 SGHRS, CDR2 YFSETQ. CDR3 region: CASSSRERVLYNEQFF. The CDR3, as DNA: TGCGCCAGCAGCAGTCGTGAGCGGGTTCTCTACAATGAGCAGTTCTTC.

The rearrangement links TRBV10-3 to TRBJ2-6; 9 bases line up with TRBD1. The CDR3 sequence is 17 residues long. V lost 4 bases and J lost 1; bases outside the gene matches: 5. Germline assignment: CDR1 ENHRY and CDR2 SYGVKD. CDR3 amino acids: CAISVGQGWSGANVLTF. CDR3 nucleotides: TGTGCCATCAGTGTAGGACAGGGGTGGTCTGGGGCCAACGTCCTGACTTTC.

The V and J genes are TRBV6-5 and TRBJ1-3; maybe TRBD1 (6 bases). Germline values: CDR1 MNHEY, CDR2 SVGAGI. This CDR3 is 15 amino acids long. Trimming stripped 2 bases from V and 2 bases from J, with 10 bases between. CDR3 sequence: CASSYEQGPGNTIYF. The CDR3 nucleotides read TGTGCCAGCAGTTACGAACAGGGCCCTGGAAACACCATATATTTT.

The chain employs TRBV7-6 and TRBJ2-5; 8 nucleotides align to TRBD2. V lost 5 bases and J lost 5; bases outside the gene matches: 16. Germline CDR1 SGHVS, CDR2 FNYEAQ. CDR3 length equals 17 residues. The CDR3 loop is CASSPIPAGDKGETQYF. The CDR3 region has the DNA TGTGCCAGCAGCCCCATCCCAGCGGGGGATAAAGGGGAGACCCAGTACTTC.

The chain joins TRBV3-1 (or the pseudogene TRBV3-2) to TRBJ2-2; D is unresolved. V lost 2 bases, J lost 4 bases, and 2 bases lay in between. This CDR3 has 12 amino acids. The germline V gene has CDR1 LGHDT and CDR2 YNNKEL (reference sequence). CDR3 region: CASSQLTGELFF. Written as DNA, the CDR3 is TGTGCCAGCAGCCAACTCACCGGGGAGCTGTTTTTT.

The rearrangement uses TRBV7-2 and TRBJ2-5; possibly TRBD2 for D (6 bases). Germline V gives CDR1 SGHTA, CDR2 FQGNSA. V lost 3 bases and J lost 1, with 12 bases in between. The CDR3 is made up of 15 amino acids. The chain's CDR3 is CASSLRRGFQETQYF. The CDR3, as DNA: TGTGCCAGCAGCTTGCGACGGGGGTTCCAAGAGACCCAGTACTTC.

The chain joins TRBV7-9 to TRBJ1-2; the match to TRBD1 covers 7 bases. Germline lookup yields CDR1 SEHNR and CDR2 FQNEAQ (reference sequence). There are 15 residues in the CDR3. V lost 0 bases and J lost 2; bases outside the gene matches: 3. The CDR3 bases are TGTGCCAGCAGCTTAGCGGACAGGAGCAACTATGGCTACACCTTC. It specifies CASSLADRSNYGYTF.

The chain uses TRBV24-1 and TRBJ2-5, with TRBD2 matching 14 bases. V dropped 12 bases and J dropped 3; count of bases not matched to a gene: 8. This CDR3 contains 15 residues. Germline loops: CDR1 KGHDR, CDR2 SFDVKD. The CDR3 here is CASSRGLAGEETQYF. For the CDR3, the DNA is TGTGCCTCCTCAAGGGGACTAGCGGGGGAAGAGACCCAGTACTTC.

CDR3 DNA: TGTGCCAGCTCATTGCGGGACAGCGTTTTTAATGAAAAACTGTTTTTT. It translates to CASSLRDSVFNEKLFF. The chain uses TRBV18 and TRBJ1-4; 7 positions match TRBD1. V lost 5 bases and J lost 4; bases outside the gene matches: 10. CDR1 is KGHSH, CDR2 LQKENI, per germline. This CDR3 has 16 amino acids.

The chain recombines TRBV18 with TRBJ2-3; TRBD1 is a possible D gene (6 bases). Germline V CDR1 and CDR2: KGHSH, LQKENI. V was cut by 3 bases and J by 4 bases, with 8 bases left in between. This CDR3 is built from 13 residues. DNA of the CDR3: TGTGCCAGCTCACCTCACAGGGCAGATACGCAGTATTTT. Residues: CASSPHRADTQYF. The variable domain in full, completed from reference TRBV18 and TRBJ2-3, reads NAGVMQNPRHLVRRRGQEARLRCSPMKGHSHVYWYRQLPEEGLKFMVYLQKENIIDESGMPKERFSAEFPKEGPSILRIQQVVRGDSAAYFCASSPHRADTQYFGPGTRLTVL.

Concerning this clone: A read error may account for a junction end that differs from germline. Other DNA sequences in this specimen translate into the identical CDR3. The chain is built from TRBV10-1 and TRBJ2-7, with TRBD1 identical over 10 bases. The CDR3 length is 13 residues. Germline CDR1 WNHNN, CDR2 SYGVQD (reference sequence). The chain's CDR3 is CASSEGDRGEQYF. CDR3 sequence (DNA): TGCGCCAGCAGTGAGGGGGACAGGGGCGAGCAATACTTC.

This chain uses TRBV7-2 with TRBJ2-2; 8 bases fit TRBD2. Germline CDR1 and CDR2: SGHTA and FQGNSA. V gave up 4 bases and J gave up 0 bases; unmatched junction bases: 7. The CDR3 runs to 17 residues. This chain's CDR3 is CASSSLGGGTNTGELFF. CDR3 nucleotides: TGTGCCAGCAGCTCGCTTGGCGGGGGGACGAACACCGGGGAGCTGTTTTTT. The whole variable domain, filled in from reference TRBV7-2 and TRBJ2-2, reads GAGVSQSPSNKVTEKGKDVELRCDPISGHTALYWYRQSLGQGLEFLIYFQGNSAPDKSGLPSDRFSAERTGGSVSTLTIQRTQQEDSAVYLCASSSLGGGTNTGELFFGEGSRLTVL.

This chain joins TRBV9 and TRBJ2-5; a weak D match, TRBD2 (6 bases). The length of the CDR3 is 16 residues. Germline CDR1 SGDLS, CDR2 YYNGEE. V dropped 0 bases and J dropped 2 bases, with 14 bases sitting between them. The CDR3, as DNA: TGTGCCAGCAGCGTAGGGTCAGGTGGGGGGCAAGAGACCCAGTACTTC. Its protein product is CASSVGSGGGQETQYF.

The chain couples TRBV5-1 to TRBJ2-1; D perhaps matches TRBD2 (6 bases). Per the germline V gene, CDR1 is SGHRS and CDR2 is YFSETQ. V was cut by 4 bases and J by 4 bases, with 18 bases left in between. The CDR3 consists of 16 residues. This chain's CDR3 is CASSMSGGARYNEQFF. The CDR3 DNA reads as TGCGCCAGCAGCATGAGTGGCGGGGCTAGGTACAATGAGCAGTTCTTC.

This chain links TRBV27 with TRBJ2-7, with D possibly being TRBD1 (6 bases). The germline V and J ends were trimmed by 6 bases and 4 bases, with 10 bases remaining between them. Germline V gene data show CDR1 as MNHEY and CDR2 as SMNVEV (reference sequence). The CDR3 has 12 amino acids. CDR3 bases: TGTGCCAGCAGCAGCAGGGGTTACGAGCAGTACTTC. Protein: CASSSRGYEQYF.